The T cell receptor (beta chain) under discussion was sequenced for a study of shared clonotypes between healthy human individuals. Only in-frame clones appear in the TCRdb table, and some are missing; sequencing was by immunoSEQ multiplex PCR. In the table there are about 1.5 million clones, roughly 96% of which are singletons. Germline CDR1 reads SGHRS; CDR2 reads YFSETQ. The length of the CDR3 is 13 residues. The V end was cut by 0 bases, the J end by 2 bases, with 4 bases between. The receptor comes from a man aged 25 to 40 in good health. This chain joins TRBV5-1 and TRBJ2-3, with unresolved D. Sequencing input: naive CD4+ T cells sorted from blood. Subset here: CD45RA+ positively selected. The CDR3 DNA sequence: TGCGCCAGCAGCTTGGACACCACAGATACGCAGTATTTT. It is translated as CASSLDTTDTQYF.